This note documents a single T cell receptor beta chain sequence. V was shortened by 2 bases and J by 0 bases, with 6 bases between the two germline ends. Looked up from germline, CDR1 is GTSNPN and CDR2 is SVGIG (reference sequence). The CDR3 runs to 13 residues. TCRdb's copy holds only in-frame clones and misses some; the assay was immunoSEQ multiplex PCR. In the table there are tens of thousands of clones, about 86% of which are singletons. This record comes from a study of technical replicates of blood from several donors. Sequences were obtained from PBMCs. The V call is TRBV30, the J call TRBJ2-3; no clear D gene. This receptor was obtained from a human donor in good health. Some clones in this sample may be carry-over from other donors' samples. This chain's CDR3 is CAWSSVSTDTQYF. The CDR3 DNA follows: TGTGCCTGGAGTAGCGTCAGCACAGATACGCAGTATTTT.